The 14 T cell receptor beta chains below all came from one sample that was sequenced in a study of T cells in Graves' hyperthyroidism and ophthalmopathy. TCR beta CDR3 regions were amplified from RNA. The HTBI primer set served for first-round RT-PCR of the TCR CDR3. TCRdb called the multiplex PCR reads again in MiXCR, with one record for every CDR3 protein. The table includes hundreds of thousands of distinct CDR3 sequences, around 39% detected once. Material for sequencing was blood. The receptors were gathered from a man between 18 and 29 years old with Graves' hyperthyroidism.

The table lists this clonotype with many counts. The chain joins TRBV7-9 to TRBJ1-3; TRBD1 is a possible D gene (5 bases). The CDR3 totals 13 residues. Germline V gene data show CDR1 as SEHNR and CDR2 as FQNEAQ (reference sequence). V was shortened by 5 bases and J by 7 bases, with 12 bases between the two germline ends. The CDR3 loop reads CASSPGTMNTIYF. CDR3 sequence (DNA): TGTGCCAGCAGCCCCGGGACGATGAACACCATATATTTT.

CDR3 sequence: CASSRIQGARYTEAFF. The CDR3 nucleotides read TGTGCCAGCAGCCGAATACAGGGGGCCAGATACACTGAAGCTTTCTTT. This chain links TRBV11-2 with TRBJ1-1; 9 nucleotides line up with TRBD1. Germline trimming cut 5 bases from V and 3 bases from J; bases unmatched to any gene: 10. This CDR3 has 16 residues. CDR1 and CDR2 (germline): SGHAT, FQNNGV.

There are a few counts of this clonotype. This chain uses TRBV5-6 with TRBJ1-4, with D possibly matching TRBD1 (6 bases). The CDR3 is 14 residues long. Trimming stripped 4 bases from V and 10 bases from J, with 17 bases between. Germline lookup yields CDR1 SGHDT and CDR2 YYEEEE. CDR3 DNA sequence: TGTGCCAGCAGCCTGGTAGGGGGGGAAGGAAAACTGTTTTTT. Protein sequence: CASSLVGGEGKLFF.

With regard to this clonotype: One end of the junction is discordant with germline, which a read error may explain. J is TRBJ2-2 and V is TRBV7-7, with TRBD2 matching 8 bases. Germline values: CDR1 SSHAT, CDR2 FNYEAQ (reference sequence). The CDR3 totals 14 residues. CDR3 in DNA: TGTGCTAGCAGCTTTCGACTAGCGTCCGGGGAGCCGTTTTTT. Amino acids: CASSFRLASGEPFF. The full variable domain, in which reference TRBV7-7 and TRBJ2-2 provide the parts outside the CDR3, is GAGVSQSPRYKVTKRGQDVTLRCDPISSHATLYWYQQALGQGPEFLTYFNYEAQPDKSGLPSDRFSAERPEGSISTLTIQRTEQRDSAMYRCASSFRLASGEPFFGEGSRLTVL.

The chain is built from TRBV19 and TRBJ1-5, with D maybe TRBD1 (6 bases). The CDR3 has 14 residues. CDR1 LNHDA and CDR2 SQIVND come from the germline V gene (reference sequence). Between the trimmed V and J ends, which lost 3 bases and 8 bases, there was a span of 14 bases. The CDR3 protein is CASSIQGLREPQHF. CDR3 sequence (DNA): TGTGCCAGTAGTATTCAGGGGCTGAGAGAGCCCCAGCATTTT.

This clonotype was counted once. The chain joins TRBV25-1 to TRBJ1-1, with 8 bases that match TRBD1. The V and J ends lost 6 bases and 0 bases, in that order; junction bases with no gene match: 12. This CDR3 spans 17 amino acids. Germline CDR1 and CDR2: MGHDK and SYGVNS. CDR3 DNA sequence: TGTGCCAGCAGCCAAGATCCTGACAGGGGCATGAACACTGAAGCTTTCTTT. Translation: CASSQDPDRGMNTEAFF.

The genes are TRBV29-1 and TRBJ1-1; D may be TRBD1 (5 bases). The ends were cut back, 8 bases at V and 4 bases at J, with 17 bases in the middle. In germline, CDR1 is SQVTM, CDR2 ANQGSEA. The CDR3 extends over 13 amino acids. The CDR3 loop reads CSSPLGASTEAFF. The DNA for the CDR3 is TGCAGCTCACCTCTAGGGGCGAGCACTGAAGCTTTCTTT.

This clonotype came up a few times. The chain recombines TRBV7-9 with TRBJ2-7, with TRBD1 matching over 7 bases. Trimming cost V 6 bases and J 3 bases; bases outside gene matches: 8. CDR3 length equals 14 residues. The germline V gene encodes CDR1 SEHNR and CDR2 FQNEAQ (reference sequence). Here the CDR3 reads CASRSGQVNYEQYF. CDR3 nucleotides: TGTGCCAGCAGAAGCGGACAGGTAAACTACGAGCAGTACTTC.

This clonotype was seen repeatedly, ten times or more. The CDR3 loop is CASSFKGTGANVLTF. The CDR3 nucleotides are TGTGCCAGCAGCTTTAAGGGCACTGGGGCCAACGTCCTGACTTTC. The rearrangement links TRBV7-3 to TRBJ2-6; D gene unclear. Trimming removed 3 bases at V and 2 bases at J, with 8 bases between. Germline assignment: CDR1 SGHTA and CDR2 FQGTGA. The CDR3 extends over 15 amino acids. Full variable domain (rest looked up from reference TRBV7-3 and TRBJ2-6): GAGVSQTPSNKVTEKGKYVELRCDPISGHTALYWYRQSLGQGPEFLIYFQGTGAADDSGLPNDRFFAVRPEGSVSTLKIQRTERGDSAVYLCASSFKGTGANVLTFGAGSRLTVL.

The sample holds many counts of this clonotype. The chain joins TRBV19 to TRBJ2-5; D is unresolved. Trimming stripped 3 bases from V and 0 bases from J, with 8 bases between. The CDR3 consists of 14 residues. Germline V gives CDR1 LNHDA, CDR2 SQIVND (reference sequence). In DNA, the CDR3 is TGTGCCAGTAGTATCAGCCCTTACCAAGAGACCCAGTACTTC. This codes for CASSISPYQETQYF. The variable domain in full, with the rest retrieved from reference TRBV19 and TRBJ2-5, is DGGITQSPKYLFRKEGQNVTLSCEQNLNHDAMYWYRQDPGQGLRLIYYSQIVNDFQKGDIAEGYSVSREKKESFPLTVTSAQKNPTAFYLCASSISPYQETQYFGPGTRLLVL.

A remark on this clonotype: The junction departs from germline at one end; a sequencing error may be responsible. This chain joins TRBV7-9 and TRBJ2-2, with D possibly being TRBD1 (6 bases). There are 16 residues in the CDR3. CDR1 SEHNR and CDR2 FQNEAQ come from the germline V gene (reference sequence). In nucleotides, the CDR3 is TGCGCCAGCCAGAGGCAGGGAATTGGGACAACCGGGGAGCTGTTTTTT. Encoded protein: CASQRQGIGTTGELFF.

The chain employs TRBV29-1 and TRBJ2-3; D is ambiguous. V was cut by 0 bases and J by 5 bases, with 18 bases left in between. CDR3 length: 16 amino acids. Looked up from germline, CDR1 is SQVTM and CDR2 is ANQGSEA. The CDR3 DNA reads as TGCAGCGTTGAAGATCGACGGCGGTCGAGTGGAGATACGCAGTATTTT. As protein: CSVEDRRRSSGDTQYF.

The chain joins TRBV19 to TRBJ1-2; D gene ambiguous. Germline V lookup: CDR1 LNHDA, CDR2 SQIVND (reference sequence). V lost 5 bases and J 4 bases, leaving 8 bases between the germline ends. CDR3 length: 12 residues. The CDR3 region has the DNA TGTGCCAGTAGTGCTCCGTTCTATGGCTACACCTTC. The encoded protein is CASSAPFYGYTF. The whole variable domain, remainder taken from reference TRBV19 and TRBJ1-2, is DGGITQSPKYLFRKEGQNVTLSCEQNLNHDAMYWYRQDPGQGLRLIYYSQIVNDFQKGDIAEGYSVSREKKESFPLTVTSAQKNPTAFYLCASSAPFYGYTFGSGTRLTVV.

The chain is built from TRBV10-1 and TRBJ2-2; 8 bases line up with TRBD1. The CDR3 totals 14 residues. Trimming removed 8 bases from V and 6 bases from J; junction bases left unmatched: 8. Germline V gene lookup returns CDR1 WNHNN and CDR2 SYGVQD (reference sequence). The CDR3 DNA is TGCGCCAGCTTTCGCAGGGGGCTTCCCGGGGAGCTGTTTTTT. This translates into CASFRRGLPGELFF.